This TCR beta chain came from a study of a mutant IDH1 vaccine in newly diagnosed glioma. Study background: Patients had received radiotherapy, temozolomide, or both previously, most receiving both.

V lost 4 bases and J lost 0, with 12 bases in between. The CDR3 covers 15 residues. Per the germline V gene, CDR1 is SGHRS and CDR2 is YFSETQ. A remark on this clone: Its antigen is still unknown.

Profiling relied on immunoSEQ multiplex PCR, and the TCRdb table lists in-frame clones only, not all of them. The sample shows 56,000 or so clones, 75% of them seen only once. As for time point: week 47, end of study. Doses of 300 ug of mutant IDH1 20-mer peptide were given with topical imiquimod. The genes are TRBV5-1 and TRBJ2-3; D not certain. This TCR derives from a man aged 45-60 years with glioma. The sequences come from PBMCs, collected from a glioma patient whose treatment included an IDH1 peptide vaccine. In DNA, the CDR3 is TGCGCCAGCAGCCCTCCGGGCCTTAGCACAGATACGCAGTATTTT. Residues: CASSPPGLSTDTQYF.